The 29 T cell receptor beta chains listed next were all sequenced from one sample in a study of shared clonotypes between healthy human individuals. TCRdb's copy holds only in-frame clones and misses some; the assay was immunoSEQ multiplex PCR. The sample lists about 1,500,000 clones; approximately 96% were seen once. What was sequenced was naive CD4+ T cells sorted from blood. Specified subset: CD45RA+ positively selected. The receptor set was obtained from a man in his thirties or forties in good health.

V gene TRBV19 combines with J gene TRBJ1-5, with TRBD1 matching over 12 bases. This CDR3 is 15 amino acids long. V was pared by 3 bases and J by 6 bases, with 3 bases of the junction left unmatched. Germline V gene sequence: CDR1 LNHDA, CDR2 SQIVND (reference sequence). The CDR3 DNA sequence: TGTGCCAGTAGTATGGGACAGGGGGCTCTTCAGCCCCAGCATTTT. It codes for CASSMGQGALQPQHF.

V is TRBV18 and J is TRBJ1-1; a possible D gene is TRBD1 (5 bases). V dropped 5 bases and J dropped 6 bases, with 10 bases sitting between them. Germline V gives CDR1 KGHSH, CDR2 LQKENI. The CDR3 length is 12 residues. The CDR3 DNA sequence: TGTGCCAGCTCAACAAGAGGGGCTGAAGCTTTCTTT. Its translation: CASSTRGAEAFF.

This clone appeared once. Other DNA sequences within the sample encode an identical CDR3. This chain joins TRBV19 and TRBJ1-1; 7 positions match TRBD1. Germline CDR1 is LNHDA and CDR2 is SQIVND (reference sequence). With V trimmed by 1 base and J by 0 bases, 2 bases remained unmatched. This CDR3 comprises 15 residues. The chain's CDR3 is CASSIGDRVNTEAFF. DNA of the CDR3: TGTGCCAGTAGTATAGGGGACAGAGTGAACACTGAAGCTTTCTTT.

The V call is TRBV29-1, the J call TRBJ2-1; unclear D gene. This CDR3 is built from 12 residues. Germline values: CDR1 SQVTM, CDR2 ANQGSEA. Trimming shortened V by 4 bases and J by 6 bases, and 10 bases separated the two germline ends. CDR3: CSVGHLSNEQFF. CDR3 nucleotides: TGCAGCGTTGGACATCTGTCCAATGAGCAGTTCTTC.

V usage is TRBV7-6 and J usage is TRBJ2-3; TRBD1 matches at 10 bases. J lost 3 bases, V lost 5 bases, and 14 bases had no gene match. Germline CDR1 is SGHVS and CDR2 is FNYEAQ. This CDR3 contains 18 residues. The CDR3 loop reads CASSLTPGQGSETDTQYF. The CDR3, as DNA: TGTGCCAGCAGCCTCACACCGGGACAGGGGTCCGAGACAGATACGCAGTATTTT.

V and J are TRBV11-2 and TRBJ2-3; the D gene is possibly TRBD2 (7 bases). Germline lookup yields CDR1 SGHAT and CDR2 FQNNGV. V shed 5 bases and J shed 1 base, with 13 bases lying between them. This CDR3 has 15 residues. The CDR3 reads CASSRGAGGTDTQYF. CDR3 DNA sequence: TGTGCCAGCAGCAGGGGGGCGGGGGGCACAGATACGCAGTATTTT.

The gene calls are TRBV7-8 and TRBJ2-7; perhaps TRBD2 as D (8 bases). CDR3 length: 18 residues. V was clipped by 2 bases and J by 1 base, with 21 bases between them. CDR1 is SGHVS, CDR2 FQNEAQ, per germline. CDR3 nucleotides: TGTGCCAGCAGCTTATTATCGGGGGGGACAGCGGGGTCCTACGAGCAGTACTTC. This codes for CASSLLSGGTAGSYEQYF.

The CDR3 loop reads CASSSVGWGAGRIQYF. The DNA for the CDR3 is TGTGCCAGCAGCTCGGTCGGATGGGGGGCGGGCCGCATTCAGTACTTC. This chain connects TRBV27 to TRBJ2-4; D is perhaps TRBD1 or TRBD2 (6 bases each). The CDR3 has 16 amino acids. Trimming stripped 6 bases from V and 9 bases from J, with 24 bases between. The germline V gene encodes CDR1 MNHEY and CDR2 SMNVEV (reference sequence).

V is TRBV27 and J is TRBJ2-1; TRBD1 might be the D (6 bases). Germline CDR1 reads MNHEY; CDR2 reads SMNVEV (reference sequence). The germline V and J ends were trimmed by 5 bases and 8 bases, with 19 bases remaining between them. The CDR3 is 15 residues long. In DNA, the CDR3 is TGTGCCAGCAGTAAATACAGGGTGTCCATACATGAGCAGTTCTTC. Its protein is CASSKYRVSIHEQFF.

Note on this clone: Other nucleotide sequences in the sample specify the same CDR3. The rearrangement uses TRBV5-1 and TRBJ2-3, with 7 bases fitting TRBD2. This CDR3 is 14 amino acids long. The junction had 4 bases not matched to a gene; V was cut back by 4 bases and J by 2 bases. CDR1 is SGHRS and CDR2 is YFSETQ in the germline V gene. The CDR3 nucleotides are TGCGCCAGCAGCCCGGGGGGTTACACAGATACGCAGTATTTT. Translated, it gives CASSPGGYTDTQYF.

The J gene is TRBJ2-5, the V gene TRBV5-4, with D perhaps TRBD1 or TRBD2 (5 bases each). The CDR3 is 15 amino acids. Trimming cost V 1 base and J 3 bases, with 13 bases left between them. Germline lookup yields CDR1 SGHNT and CDR2 YYREEE (reference sequence). The chain's CDR3 is CASSLKLGAEETQYF. Here the CDR3 DNA reads TGTGCCAGCAGCTTGAAACTAGGGGCGGAAGAGACCCAGTACTTC.

The rearrangement joins TRBV7-2 to TRBJ1-2; no definite D call. CDR1 is SGHTA and CDR2 is FQGNSA in the germline V gene. The CDR3 loop spans 15 amino acids. Trimming removed 0 bases at V and 5 bases at J, with 13 bases between. CDR3 amino acids: CASSLAQYPGYGYTF. CDR3 in DNA: TGTGCCAGCAGCTTAGCGCAGTACCCTGGATATGGCTACACCTTC. Filled out from reference TRBV7-2 and TRBJ1-2, the complete variable domain reads GAGVSQSPSNKVTEKGKDVELRCDPISGHTALYWYRQSLGQGLEFLIYFQGNSAPDKSGLPSDRFSAERTGGSVSTLTIQRTQQEDSAVYLCASSLAQYPGYGYTFGSGTRLTVV.

This rearrangement joins TRBV27 to TRBJ1-2; 7 nucleotides line up with TRBD1. J gave up 7 bases and V 2 bases, and 13 bases lay outside the gene matches. Germline CDR1 reads MNHEY; CDR2 reads SMNVEV (reference sequence). The CDR3 spans 16 residues. The CDR3 here is CASSLGPPGRGFGYTF. Written as DNA, the CDR3 is TGTGCCAGCAGTTTAGGCCCTCCAGGCAGGGGGTTTGGCTACACCTTC.

This clone is a singleton in its sample. The chain joins TRBV5-4 to TRBJ1-2; the match to TRBD1 covers 10 bases. V dropped 4 bases and J dropped 2; count of bases not matched to a gene: 5. Germline CDR1 reads SGHNT; CDR2 reads YYREEE (reference sequence). The CDR3 extends over 15 amino acids. CDR3 amino acids: CASSTGQGGNYGYTF. In nucleotides, the CDR3 is TGTGCCAGCAGCACCGGACAGGGGGGAAACTATGGCTACACCTTC.

This clone was detected only once. This sequence joins TRBV9 and TRBJ2-7; no clear D gene. The CDR3 has 14 residues. Germline CDR1 is SGDLS and CDR2 is YYNGEE. V gave up 4 bases and J gave up 0 bases, with 11 bases separating them. CDR3 region: CASSTIASSYEQYF. In nucleotides, the CDR3 is TGTGCCAGCAGCACGATCGCAAGCTCCTACGAGCAGTACTTC.

The rearrangement uses TRBV18 and TRBJ1-5; D is perhaps TRBD1 (5 bases). The CDR3 is 17 amino acids. V lost 1 base, J lost 2 bases, and 15 bases lay in between. Germline values: CDR1 KGHSH, CDR2 LQKENI. CDR3 amino acids: CASSPRGGVGGNQPQHF. CDR3 nucleotides: TGTGCCAGCTCACCACGGGGAGGGGTTGGCGGCAATCAGCCCCAGCATTTT.

The V call is TRBV6-1, the J call TRBJ2-7, with 9 bases matching TRBD1. The CDR3 totals 14 residues. From germline, CDR1 is MNHNS and CDR2 SASEGT. V lost 4 bases to trimming and J lost 5 bases; unmatched junction nucleotides: 6. Written as DNA, the CDR3 is TGTGCCAGCAGTGCCCACAGGGGGCTCGACGAGCAGTACTTC. The encoded protein is CASSAHRGLDEQYF.

The chain employs TRBV10-2 and TRBJ2-3; D ambiguous. The CDR3 has 15 residues. CDR1 WSHSY and CDR2 SAAADI come from the germline V gene. V lost 2 bases and J 0 bases, leaving 9 bases between the germline ends. Written as DNA, the CDR3 is TGCGCCAGCAGTGAGAGACTCAAAAGCACAGATACGCAGTATTTT. This encodes CASSERLKSTDTQYF.

The V and J genes are TRBV27 and TRBJ1-2; 9 positions agree with TRBD1. The germline CDR1 and CDR2 sequences are MNHEY and SMNVEV (reference sequence). This CDR3 contains 13 residues. V dropped 5 bases and J dropped 7; count of bases not matched to a gene: 5. For the CDR3, the DNA is TGTGCCAGCAGTACAGGGGGCGCAGCTGGCTACACCTTC. It specifies CASSTGGAAGYTF.

This chain uses TRBV14 with TRBJ2-3, with 13 bases fitting TRBD2. Germline V gene lookup returns CDR1 SGHDN and CDR2 FVKESK. The CDR3 is 16 amino acids. V lost 4 bases, J lost 4 bases, and 5 bases stayed unmatched. Here the CDR3 reads CASSPWTSGRPDTQYF. The CDR3 DNA follows: TGTGCCAGCAGCCCCTGGACTAGCGGGAGACCAGATACGCAGTATTTT.

The gene calls are TRBV18 and TRBJ1-2, with D possibly TRBD1 on 5 matching bases. CDR1 is KGHSH, CDR2 LQKENI, per germline. This CDR3 is built from 17 residues. The V end was cut by 3 bases, the J end by 8 bases, with 25 bases between. Written as DNA, the CDR3 is TGTGCCAGCTCACCTAGGCCCCAGGGCCGGGAGCCAGAGGGCTACACCTTC. Translating it yields CASSPRPQGREPEGYTF.

The rearrangement links TRBV9 to TRBJ2-7; 8 nucleotides agree with TRBD1. Germline V lookup: CDR1 SGDLS, CDR2 YYNGEE. The V gene end was trimmed by 3 bases and the J gene end by 3 bases; junction bases not matched to a gene: 8. The CDR3 spans 15 residues. CDR3 protein: CASSGGQGSFYEQYF. The CDR3 DNA reads as TGTGCCAGCAGCGGTGGACAGGGTAGTTTCTACGAGCAGTACTTC. The full variable domain, its missing parts supplied by reference TRBV9 and TRBJ2-7, is DSGVTQTPKHLITATGQRVTLRCSPRSGDLSVYWYQQSLDQGLQFLIQYYNGEERAKGNILERFSAQQFPDLHSELNLSSLELGDSALYFCASSGGQGSFYEQYFGPGTRLTVT.

J is TRBJ1-5 and V is TRBV6-1, with D maybe TRBD1 (5 bases). CDR1 MNHNS and CDR2 SASEGT come from the germline V gene. Trimming removed 5 bases from V and 1 base from J, with 9 bases in between. The CDR3 extends over 14 amino acids. CDR3 in DNA: TGTGCCAGCAGTCCTGACAGCAGCAATCAGCCCCAGCATTTT. Encoded protein: CASSPDSSNQPQHF.

The V and J genes are TRBV19 and TRBJ1-1; the D is unclear. CDR3 length: 13 residues. The V gene's germline CDR1 is LNHDA and CDR2 SQIVND (reference sequence). Trimming cost V 7 bases and J 1 base, with 10 bases left between them. This CDR3 is CASIGSENTEAFF. The CDR3 DNA sequence: TGTGCCAGTATCGGCAGCGAGAACACTGAAGCTTTCTTT. Full variable domain (remainder filled in from reference TRBV19 and TRBJ1-1): DGGITQSPKYLFRKEGQNVTLSCEQNLNHDAMYWYRQDPGQGLRLIYYSQIVNDFQKGDIAEGYSVSREKKESFPLTVTSAQKNPTAFYLCASIGSENTEAFFGQGTRLTVV.

The chain is built from TRBV5-4 and TRBJ2-7; 9 bases fit TRBD2. This CDR3 region has 15 residues. The germline CDR1 and CDR2 sequences are SGHNT and YYREEE (reference sequence). V lost 4 bases, J lost 4 bases, and 9 bases stayed unmatched. CDR3 coding DNA: TGTGCCAGCAGCCCCCCCGGACTAGCGACGTACGAGCAGTACTTC. Protein: CASSPPGLATYEQYF.

Of note for this clone: The identical CDR3 is also encoded by other nucleotide sequences in the sample. The J gene is TRBJ2-3, the V gene TRBV29-1, with unresolved D. CDR1 and CDR2 from the germline V gene are SQVTM and ANQGSEA. V lost 4 bases to trimming and J lost 4 bases, with 3 bases between them. The CDR3 is 10 residues long. CDR3 DNA: TGCAGCGTTGTGCCAGATACGCAGTATTTT. Amino acids: CSVVPDTQYF.

The rearrangement joins TRBV15 to TRBJ1-1, with unresolved D. The CDR3 is 12 amino acids. Germline assignment: CDR1 LNHNV and CDR2 YYDKDF (reference sequence). V dropped 5 bases and J dropped 6 bases, with 10 bases sitting between them. CDR3 in DNA: TGTGCCACCAGCTTGGGTCCCGCTGAAGCTTTCTTT. Its protein product is CATSLGPAEAFF.

Only one count was recorded for this clone. This chain links TRBV28 with TRBJ2-5; 9 bases are a match to TRBD2. Trimming took 5 bases from V and 4 from J; bases not matched to a gene: 8. Germline CDR1 is MDHEN and CDR2 is SYDVKM. CDR3 size: 15 residues. For the CDR3, the DNA is TGTGCCAGCAGTCGAGCGGGAGGCCTCCGAGAGACCCAGTACTTC. It yields the protein CASSRAGGLRETQYF.

CDR3: CASSLEGPAVDTQYF. In nucleotides, the CDR3 is TGTGCCAGCAGCTTAGAGGGACCCGCAGTAGATACGCAGTATTTT. This rearrangement joins TRBV7-2 to TRBJ2-3; perhaps D is TRBD1 or TRBD2 (5 bases each). Per the germline V gene, CDR1 is SGHTA and CDR2 is FQGNSA. CDR3 length: 15 amino acids. V lost 1 base to trimming and J lost 5 bases, with 13 bases between them.